The source of this T cell receptor beta chain is a study of T-cell memory formation after mild COVID-19. Study-level information: For the most part, TCR clusters were specific to one donor.

Constant-segment-primed 5'RACE gave TCR alpha and TCR beta cDNA libraries with sample barcodes and UMIs. TCRdb reprocessed the 5' RACE reads with MiXCR, giving one entry per CDR3 protein. The table has about 240,000 distinct CDR3 sequences, roughly 10% seen once; the top ten hold 22%. The V end was cut by 7 bases, the J end by 0 bases, with 20 bases between. The CDR3 is 18 amino acids. Germline CDR1 reads SGHRS; CDR2 reads YFSETQ. The rearrangement joins TRBV5-1 to TRBJ2-6, with TRBD2 as a possible D gene (5 bases). The sequence was collected from a man between 18 and 29 years old who had mild COVID-19 (a few samples of this study predate the infection). Cell type and time point are not known. The sequenced material came from PBMCs or a T cell subset sorted from them (not recorded which). The CDR3 region has the DNA TGCGCCAGCCCATTCCATGGAGGCCAACGCTCTGGGGCCAACGTCCTGACTTTC. It is translated as CASPFHGGQRSGANVLTF.